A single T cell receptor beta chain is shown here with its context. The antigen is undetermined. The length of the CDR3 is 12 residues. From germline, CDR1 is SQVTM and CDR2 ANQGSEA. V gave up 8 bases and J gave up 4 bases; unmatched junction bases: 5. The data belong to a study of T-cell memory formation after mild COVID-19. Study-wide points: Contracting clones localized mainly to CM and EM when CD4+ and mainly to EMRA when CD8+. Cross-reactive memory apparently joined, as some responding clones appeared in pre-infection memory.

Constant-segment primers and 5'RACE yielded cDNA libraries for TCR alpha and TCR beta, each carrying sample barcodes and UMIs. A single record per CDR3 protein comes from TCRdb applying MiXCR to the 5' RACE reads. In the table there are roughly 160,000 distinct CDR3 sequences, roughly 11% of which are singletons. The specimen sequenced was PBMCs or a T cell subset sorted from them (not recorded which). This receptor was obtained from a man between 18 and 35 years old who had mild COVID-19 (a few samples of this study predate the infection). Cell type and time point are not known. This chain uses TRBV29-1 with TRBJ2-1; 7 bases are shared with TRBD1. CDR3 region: CSLRTGYNEQFF. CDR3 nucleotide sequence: TGCAGCCTTAGGACAGGATACAATGAGCAGTTCTTC.